This T cell receptor (beta chain) was captured in a study of beta chain features in type 1 diabetes. Overall study findings and caveats: Shorter TCRB CDR3s, moderately but significantly so, marked every one of the four CD4+ subsets in Type 1 diabetes patients. Patients showed naive, central memory and Treg TCRB repertoires that appeared more similar than those of healthy donors.

Of the isolated RNA, all was reverse transcribed, and so the sequenced material was expressed TCRB transcripts. Sequencing was performed with immunoSEQ multiplex PCR; in TCRdb, only in-frame clones are kept and a portion is missing. This sample yields 200,000 to 300,000 clones, of which approximately 10% are seen a single time; approximately 0.017% belongs to the top ten. The sample holds a few counts of this clone. Its specificity is not known. One heparinised draw of blood, averaging about 116 mL, came from each donor. The source material was naive CD4+ T cells from blood. The TCR was taken from a man aged 25-45 years with type 1 diabetes.

Written as DNA, the CDR3 is TGTGCCAGCAGCGCTCGGGATTCGGGCCGTGAGACCCAGTACTTC. This gives the protein CASSARDSGRETQYF. The chain couples TRBV9 to TRBJ2-5; D perhaps matches TRBD2 (5 bases). V shed 3 bases and J shed 5 bases, with 17 bases lying between them. Germline values: CDR1 SGDLS, CDR2 YYNGEE. The CDR3 runs to 15 residues. Full variable domain (remainder filled in from reference TRBV9 and TRBJ2-5): DSGVTQTPKHLITATGQRVTLRCSPRSGDLSVYWYQQSLDQGLQFLIQYYNGEERAKGNILERFSAQQFPDLHSELNLSSLELGDSALYFCASSARDSGRETQYFGPGTRLLVL.